This TCR beta chain was retrieved from a study of response to subunit inactivated influenza vaccine. V shed 5 bases and J 5 bases; nucleotides not matched to a gene: 2. This CDR3 is built from 13 residues. CDR1 is SGHNT, CDR2 YENEEA, per germline. For this clonotype: Antigen unknown.

Whole-study findings and limits: The authors offered the suggestion that each seasonal influenza vaccination recruits few new T cells.

TCRdb re-called the RT-PCR reads through MiXCR, storing one row per CDR3 protein. This table has about 520,000 distinct CDR3 sequences, approximately 7.2% appearing once. Material: PBMCs from blood, obtained roughly 24 months after vaccination. The chain combines TRBV11-3 with TRBJ2-3, with 9 bases matching TRBD2. The clonotype originates from a man between 45 and 75 years old who received an inactivated influenza vaccine. In nucleotides, the CDR3 is TGTGCCAGCAGCGTGACTAGCGGAGATACGCAGTATTTT. It is translated as CASSVTSGDTQYF.